Detailed here is one T cell receptor (delta chain). The sample belongs to a study of gamma-delta T cells after stem cell transplantation. With CATT, TCRdb re-called clones from the RT-PCR reads. The sample includes 13,000 to 15,000 delta-chain clones, approximately 33% of them seen just once. The germline gives CDR1 TVYSNPD, CDR2 GDNSRS (reference sequence). The CDR3 length is 18 residues. V lost 4 bases and J lost 2; bases outside the gene matches: 19. This clonotype was sampled from a human donor. It is not recorded whose cells these are; they may come from a transplant donor. The specimen sequenced was gamma-delta T cells. This rearrangement joins TRDV3 to TRDJ1, with 10 bases matching TRDD3. CDR3 nucleotides: TGTGCCTATCGCCCCCGGGCCTACCCGGGGGATACGACCGATAAACTCATCTTT. Translating gives CAYRPRAYPGDTTDKLIF.